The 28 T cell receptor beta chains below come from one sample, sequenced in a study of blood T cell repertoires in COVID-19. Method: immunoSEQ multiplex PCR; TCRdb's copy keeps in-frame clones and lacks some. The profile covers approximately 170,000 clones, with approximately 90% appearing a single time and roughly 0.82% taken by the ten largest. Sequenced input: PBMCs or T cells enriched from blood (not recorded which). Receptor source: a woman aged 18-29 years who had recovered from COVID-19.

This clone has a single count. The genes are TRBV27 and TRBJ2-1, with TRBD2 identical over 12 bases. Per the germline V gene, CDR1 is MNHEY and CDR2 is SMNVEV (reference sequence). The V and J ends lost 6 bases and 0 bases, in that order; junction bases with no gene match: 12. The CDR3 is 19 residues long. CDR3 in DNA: TGTGCCAGCAGAGAAGGGACTAGCGGGCCTGAGACCTCCTACAATGAGCAGTTCTTC. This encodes CASREGTSGPETSYNEQFF.

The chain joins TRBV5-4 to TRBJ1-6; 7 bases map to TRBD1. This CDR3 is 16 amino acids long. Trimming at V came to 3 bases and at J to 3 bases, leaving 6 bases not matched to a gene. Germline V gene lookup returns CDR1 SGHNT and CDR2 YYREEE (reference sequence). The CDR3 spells CASSYPTGFYNSPLHF. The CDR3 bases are TGTGCCAGCAGCTACCCGACAGGGTTCTATAATTCACCCCTCCACTTT.

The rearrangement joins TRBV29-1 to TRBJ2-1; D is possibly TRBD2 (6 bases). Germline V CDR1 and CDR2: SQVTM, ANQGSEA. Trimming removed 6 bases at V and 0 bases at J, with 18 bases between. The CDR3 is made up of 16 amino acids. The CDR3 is CSVGPWDGSSYNEQFF. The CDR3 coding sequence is TGCAGCGTCGGGCCTTGGGACGGGAGCTCCTACAATGAGCAGTTCTTC.

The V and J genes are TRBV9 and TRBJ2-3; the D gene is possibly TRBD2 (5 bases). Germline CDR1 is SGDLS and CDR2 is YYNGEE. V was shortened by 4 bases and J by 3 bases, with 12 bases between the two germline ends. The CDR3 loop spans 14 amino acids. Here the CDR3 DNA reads TGTGCCAGCAGCCGGGGAGTACAAACAGATACGCAGTATTTT. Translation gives CASSRGVQTDTQYF.

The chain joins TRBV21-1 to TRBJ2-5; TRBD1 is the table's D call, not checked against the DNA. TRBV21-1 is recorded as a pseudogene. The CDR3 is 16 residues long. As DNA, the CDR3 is TGTGCCAGCAGCAACTTGGGACAGGGGAGCACAGAGACCCAGTACTTC. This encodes CASSNLGQGSTETQYF.

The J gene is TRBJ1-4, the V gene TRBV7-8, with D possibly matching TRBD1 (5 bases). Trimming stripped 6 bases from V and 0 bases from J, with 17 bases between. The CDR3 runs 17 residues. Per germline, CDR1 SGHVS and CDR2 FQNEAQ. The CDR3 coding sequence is TGTGCCAGCAGATTCGGCAGGGTACCTACAACTAATGAAAAACTGTTTTTT. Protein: CASRFGRVPTTNEKLFF.

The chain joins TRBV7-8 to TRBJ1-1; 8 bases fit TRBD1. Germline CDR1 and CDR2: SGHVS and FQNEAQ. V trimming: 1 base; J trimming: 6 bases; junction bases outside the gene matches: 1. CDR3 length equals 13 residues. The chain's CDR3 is CASSLDRGAEAFF. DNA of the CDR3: TGTGCCAGCAGCTTAGACAGGGGGGCTGAAGCTTTCTTT. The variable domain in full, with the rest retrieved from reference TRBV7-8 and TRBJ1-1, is GAGVSQSPRYKVAKRGQDVALRCDPISGHVSLFWYQQALGQGPEFLTYFQNEAQLDKSGLPSDRFFAERPEGSVSTLKIQRTQQEDSAVYLCASSLDRGAEAFFGQGTRLTVV.

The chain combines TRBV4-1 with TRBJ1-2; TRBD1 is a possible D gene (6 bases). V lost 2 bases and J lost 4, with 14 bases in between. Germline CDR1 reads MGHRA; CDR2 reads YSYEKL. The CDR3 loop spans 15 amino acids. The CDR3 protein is CASSQSQGSSYGYTF. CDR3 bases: TGCGCCAGCAGCCAATCACAGGGATCAAGCTATGGCTACACCTTC.

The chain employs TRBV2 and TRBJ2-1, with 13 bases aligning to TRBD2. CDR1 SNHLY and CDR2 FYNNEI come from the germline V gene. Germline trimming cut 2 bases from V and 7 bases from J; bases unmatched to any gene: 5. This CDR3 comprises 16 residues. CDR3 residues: CASSEPGLAGINEQFF. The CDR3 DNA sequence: TGTGCCAGCAGTGAACCGGGACTAGCGGGAATAAATGAGCAGTTCTTC. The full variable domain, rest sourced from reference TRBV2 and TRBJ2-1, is EPEVTQTPSHQVTQMGQEVILRCVPISNHLYFYWYRQILGQKVEFLVSFYNNEISEKSEIFDDQFSVERPDGSNFTLKIRSTKLEDSAMYFCASSEPGLAGINEQFFGPGTRLTVL.

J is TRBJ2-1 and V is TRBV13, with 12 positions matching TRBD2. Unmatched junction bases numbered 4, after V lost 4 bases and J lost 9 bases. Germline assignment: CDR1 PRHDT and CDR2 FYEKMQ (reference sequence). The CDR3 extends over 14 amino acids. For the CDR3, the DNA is TGTGCCAGCAGCTCAGGACTAGCGGGAACTGAGCAGTTCTTC. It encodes CASSSGLAGTEQFF.

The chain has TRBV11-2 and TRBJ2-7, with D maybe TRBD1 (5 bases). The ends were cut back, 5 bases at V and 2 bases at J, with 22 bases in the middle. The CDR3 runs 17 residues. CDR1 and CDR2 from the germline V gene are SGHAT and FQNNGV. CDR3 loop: CASSAGHPLRATYEQYF. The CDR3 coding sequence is TGTGCCAGCAGCGCAGGACACCCCCTACGAGCGACCTACGAGCAGTACTTC.

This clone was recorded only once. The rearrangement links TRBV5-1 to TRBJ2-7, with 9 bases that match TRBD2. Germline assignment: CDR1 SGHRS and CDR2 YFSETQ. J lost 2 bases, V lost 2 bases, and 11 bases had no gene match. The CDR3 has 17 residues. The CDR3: CASSFDNLAGSTYEQYF. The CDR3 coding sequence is TGCGCCAGCAGCTTTGATAACCTAGCGGGATCTACCTACGAGCAGTACTTC. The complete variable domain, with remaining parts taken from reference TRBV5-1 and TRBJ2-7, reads KAGVTQTPRYLIKTRGQQVTLSCSPISGHRSVSWYQQTPGQGLQFLFEYFSETQRNKGNFPGRFSGRQFSNSRSEMNVSTLELGDSALYLCASSFDNLAGSTYEQYFGPGTRLTVT.

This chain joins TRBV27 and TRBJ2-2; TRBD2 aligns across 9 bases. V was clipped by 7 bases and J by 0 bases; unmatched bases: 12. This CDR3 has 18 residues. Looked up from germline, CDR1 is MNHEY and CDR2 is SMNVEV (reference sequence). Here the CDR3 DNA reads TGTGCCAGCACTCAACTTAGCGGGAGAACCACGAACACCGGGGAGCTGTTTTTT. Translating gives CASTQLSGRTTNTGELFF.

The CDR3 loop is CASSRGARGYGYTF. As DNA, the CDR3 is TGTGCCAGCAGTCGAGGCGCCCGGGGCTATGGCTACACCTTC. The chain uses TRBV27 and TRBJ1-2; D remains ambiguous. The germline CDR1 and CDR2 sequences are MNHEY and SMNVEV (reference sequence). The CDR3 loop spans 14 amino acids. With 5 bases removed from V and 4 bases from J, the gap between germline ends came to 14 bases.

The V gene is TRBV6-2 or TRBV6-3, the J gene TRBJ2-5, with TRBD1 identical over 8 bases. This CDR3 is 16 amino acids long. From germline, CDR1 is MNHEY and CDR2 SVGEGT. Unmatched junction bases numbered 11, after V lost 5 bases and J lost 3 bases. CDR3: CASSRAPQGAEETQYF. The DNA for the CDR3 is TGTGCCAGCAGTCGGGCTCCTCAGGGGGCCGAAGAGACCCAGTACTTC.

The CDR3 DNA is TGCGCCAGCAGTGATTTTGGCGGGAGGGATTCCTACAATGAGCAGTTCTTC. Encoded protein: CASSDFGGRDSYNEQFF. The J gene is TRBJ2-1, the V gene TRBV10-1; 9 bases line up with TRBD2. Per the germline V gene, CDR1 is WNHNN and CDR2 is SYGVQD (reference sequence). Trimming removed 3 bases from V and 1 base from J; junction bases left unmatched: 7. CDR3 length: 17 residues.

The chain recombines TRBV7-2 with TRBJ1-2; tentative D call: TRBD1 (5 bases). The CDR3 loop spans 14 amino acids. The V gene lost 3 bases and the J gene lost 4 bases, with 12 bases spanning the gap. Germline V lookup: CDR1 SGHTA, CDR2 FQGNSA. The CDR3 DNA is TGTGCCAGCAGCTTGGTTCGCGGGGGCTATGGCTACACCTTC. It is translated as CASSLVRGGYGYTF.

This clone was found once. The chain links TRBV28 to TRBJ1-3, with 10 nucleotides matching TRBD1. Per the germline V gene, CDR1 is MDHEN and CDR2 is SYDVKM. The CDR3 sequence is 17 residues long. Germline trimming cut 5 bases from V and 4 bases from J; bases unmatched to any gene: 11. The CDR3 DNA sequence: TGTGCCAGCAGTCAGACCTTGGGACAGGGGTCAGGAAACACCATATATTTT. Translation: CASSQTLGQGSGNTIYF. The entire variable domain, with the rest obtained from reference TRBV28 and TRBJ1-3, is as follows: DVKVTQSSRYLVKRTGEKVFLECVQDMDHENMFWYRQDPGLGLRLIYFSYDVKMKEKGDIPEGYSVSREKKERFSLILESASTNQTSMYLCASSQTLGQGSGNTIYFGEGSWLTVV.

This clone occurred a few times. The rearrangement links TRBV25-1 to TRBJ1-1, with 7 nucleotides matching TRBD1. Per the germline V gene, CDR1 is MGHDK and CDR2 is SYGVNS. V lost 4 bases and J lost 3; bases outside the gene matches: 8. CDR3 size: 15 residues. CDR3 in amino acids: CASSADRDSHTEAFF. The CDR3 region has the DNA TGTGCCAGCAGTGCGGACCGGGACAGCCACACTGAAGCTTTCTTT.

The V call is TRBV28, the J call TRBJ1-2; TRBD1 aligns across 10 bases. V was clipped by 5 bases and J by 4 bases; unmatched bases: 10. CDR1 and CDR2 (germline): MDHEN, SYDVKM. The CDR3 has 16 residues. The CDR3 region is CASSPQGTGVFYGYTF. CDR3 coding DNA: TGTGCCAGCAGTCCCCAAGGGACAGGGGTCTTCTATGGCTACACCTTC.

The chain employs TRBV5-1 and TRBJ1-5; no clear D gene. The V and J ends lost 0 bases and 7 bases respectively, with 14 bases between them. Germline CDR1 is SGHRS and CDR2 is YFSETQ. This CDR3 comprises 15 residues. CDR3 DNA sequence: TGCGCCAGCAGCTTGGCCGGCGGGATCCTACAGCCCCAGCATTTT. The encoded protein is CASSLAGGILQPQHF.

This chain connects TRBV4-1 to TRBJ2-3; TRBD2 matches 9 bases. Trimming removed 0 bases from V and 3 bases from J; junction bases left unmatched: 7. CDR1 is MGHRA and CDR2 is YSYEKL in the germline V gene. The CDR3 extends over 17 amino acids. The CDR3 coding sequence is TGCGCCAGCAGCCAAGAATCTACTCTAGCGGGGACAGATACGCAGTATTTT. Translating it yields CASSQESTLAGTDTQYF.

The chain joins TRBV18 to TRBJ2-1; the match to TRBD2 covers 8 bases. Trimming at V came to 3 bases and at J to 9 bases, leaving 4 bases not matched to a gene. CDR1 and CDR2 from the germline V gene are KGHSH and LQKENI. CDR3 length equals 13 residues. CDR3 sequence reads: CASSPGGLGEQFF. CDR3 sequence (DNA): TGTGCCAGCTCACCGGGGGGACTAGGTGAGCAGTTCTTC.

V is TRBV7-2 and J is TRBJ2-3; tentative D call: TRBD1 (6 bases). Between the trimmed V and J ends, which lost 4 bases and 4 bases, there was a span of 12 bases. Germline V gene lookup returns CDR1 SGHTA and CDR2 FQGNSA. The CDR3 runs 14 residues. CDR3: CASSSGTSPDTQYF. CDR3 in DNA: TGTGCCAGCAGCTCCGGGACATCCCCAGATACGCAGTATTTT. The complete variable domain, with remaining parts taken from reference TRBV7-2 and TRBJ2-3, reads GAGVSQSPSNKVTEKGKDVELRCDPISGHTALYWYRQSLGQGLEFLIYFQGNSAPDKSGLPSDRFSAERTGGSVSTLTIQRTQQEDSAVYLCASSSGTSPDTQYFGPGTRLTVL.

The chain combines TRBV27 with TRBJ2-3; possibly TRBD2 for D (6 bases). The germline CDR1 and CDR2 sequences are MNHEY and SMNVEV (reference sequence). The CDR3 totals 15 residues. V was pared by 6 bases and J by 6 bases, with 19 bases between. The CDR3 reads CASRWRAYIGDTQYF. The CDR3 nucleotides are TGTGCCAGCAGGTGGAGGGCATATATCGGGGATACGCAGTATTTT.

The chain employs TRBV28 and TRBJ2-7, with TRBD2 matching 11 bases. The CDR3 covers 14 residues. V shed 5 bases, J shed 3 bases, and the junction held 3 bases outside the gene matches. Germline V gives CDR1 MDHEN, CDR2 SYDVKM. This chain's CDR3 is CASSQGLADYEQYF. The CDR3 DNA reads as TGTGCCAGCAGTCAGGGACTAGCGGACTACGAGCAGTACTTC.

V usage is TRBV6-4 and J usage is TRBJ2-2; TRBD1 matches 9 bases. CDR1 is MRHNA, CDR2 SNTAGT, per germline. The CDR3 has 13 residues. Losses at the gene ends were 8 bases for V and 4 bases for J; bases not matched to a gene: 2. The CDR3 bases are TGTGCCAGCGGACAGGGGACCACCGGGGAGCTGTTTTTT. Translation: CASGQGTTGELFF.

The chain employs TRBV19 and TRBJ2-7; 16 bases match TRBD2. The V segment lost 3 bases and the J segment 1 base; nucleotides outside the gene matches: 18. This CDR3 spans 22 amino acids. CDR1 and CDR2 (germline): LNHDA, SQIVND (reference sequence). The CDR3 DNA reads TGTGCCAGTAGTATCTCCGCCAGGGGAGGCCTGGGACTAGCGGGAGGGTCCTACGAGCAGTACTTC. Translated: CASSISARGGLGLAGGSYEQYF.